The rows below give T cell receptor beta chains drawn from one sample of a study of OX40 agonist ivuxolimab in advanced cancers. Generated by immunoSEQ multiplex PCR, the TCRdb table keeps only in-frame clones and is missing some. The top ten hold around 3.4% of the sample, which has some 41,000 clones, around 87% seen once. Sample: CD4+ or CD8+ T cells sorted from blood, taken in a trial of the OX40 agonist ivuxolimab. Receptor source: an adult with an advanced solid tumor such as melanoma, head and neck, liver or kidney cancer. The CDR3 runs from the conserved cysteine through the conserved F or W. Fields, in order: V gene, J gene, clone size, D gene, CDR3 DNA, CDR3 protein. D genes are given only for firm matches. Clone size is stated in some rows and not others, as once, few, many or a class when expanded.

V: TRBV5-4; J: TRBJ1-5; size: -; D: -; DNA: TGTGCCAGCAGCTCCGGGTGGAACAATCAGCCCCAGCATTTT; CDR3: CASSSGWNNQPQHF
V: TRBV19; J: TRBJ1-1; size: -; D: -; DNA: TGTGCCAGTAGCCTTAGCATCTCGAACACTGAAGCTTTCTTT; CDR3: CASSLSISNTEAFF
V: TRBV6-5; J: TRBJ1-6; size: -; D: -; DNA: TGTGCCAGCAGTTACAGGGTGAAATCACCCCTCCACTTT; CDR3: CASSYRVKSPLHF
V: TRBV5-4; J: TRBJ1-2; size: -; D: -; DNA: TGTGCCAGCAGCTTAAAGGTCCCAAGGATAGATGGCTACACCTTC; CDR3: CASSLKVPRIDGYTF
V: TRBV7-9; J: TRBJ1-1; size: -; D: -; DNA: TGTGCCAGCAGCCCTAGGAGGGGACGGGACACTGAAGCTTTCTTT; CDR3: CASSPRRGRDTEAFF
V: TRBV19; J: TRBJ1-5; size: -; D: TRBD1; DNA: TGTGCCAGTACCGGACAGGGTCAAGGGCGCAATCAGCCCCAGCATTTT; CDR3: CASTGQGQGRNQPQHF
V: TRBV4-1; J: TRBJ2-1; size: -; D: -; DNA: TGCGCCAGCAGCCAGTTCATTGAGCGGCAGAATGAGCAGTTCTTC; CDR3: CASSQFIERQNEQFF
V: TRBV6-4; J: TRBJ2-1; size: -; D: -; DNA: TGTGCCAGCAGTGAGGCCGGGACCGCGAATGAGCAGTTCTTC; CDR3: CASSEAGTANEQFF
V: TRBV11-2; J: TRBJ2-2; size: -; D: TRBD2; DNA: TGTGCCAGCAGCTTAGAACTAGCGGGAGGTCTCGGGGAGCTGTTTTTT; CDR3: CASSLELAGGLGELFF
V: TRBV29-1; J: TRBJ2-3; size: -; D: -; DNA: TGCAGCGTTGAAGGTTACACAGATACGCAGTATTTT; CDR3: CSVEGYTDTQYF
V: TRBV11-3; J: TRBJ1-4; size: -; D: TRBD1; DNA: TGTGCCAGCAGCTTACGACAGGGGGATGAAAAACTGTTTTTT; CDR3: CASSLRQGDEKLFF
V: TRBV6-5; J: TRBJ1-5; size: once; D: TRBD1; DNA: TGTGCCAGCAGTTACCCAGGGGGATTGCAGCCCCAGCATTTT; CDR3: CASSYPGGLQPQHF
V: TRBV9; J: TRBJ1-5; size: few; D: -; DNA: TGTGCCAGCAGCCCAGGGGTGGGCAATCAGCCCCAGCATTTT; CDR3: CASSPGVGNQPQHF
V: TRBV30; J: TRBJ1-3; size: -; D: TRBD1; DNA: TGTGCCTGGGGACAGGGGGCGCGCGGAAACACCATATATTTT; CDR3: CAWGQGARGNTIYF
V: TRBV4-2; J: TRBJ2-7; size: -; D: -; DNA: TGTGCCAGCAGCCAAGATCTGGGACTCCTATTGGACTTC; CDR3: CASSQDLGLLLDF
V: TRBV11-3; J: TRBJ2-5; size: -; D: -; DNA: TGTGCCAGCAGCCCGCGTGGTGGGGCGGCCTTCCAAGAGACCCAGTACTTC; CDR3: CASSPRGGAAFQETQYF
V: TRBV29-1; J: TRBJ1-1; size: -; D: -; DNA: TGCAGCGTTGAAGATCTACAGGGTGGGAACACTGAAGCTTTCTTT; CDR3: CSVEDLQGGNTEAFF
V: TRBV6-5; J: TRBJ2-3; size: -; D: -; DNA: TGTGCCAGCAGTTACTCGACGCCGCCGGGGGCAGATACGCAGTATTTT; CDR3: CASSYSTPPGADTQYF
V: TRBV28; J: TRBJ2-7; size: -; D: TRBD2; DNA: TGTGCCAGCAGACTCCCTCCGGGACTAGCGGGGGTGGCGGGCTACGAGCAGTACTTC; CDR3: CASRLPPGLAGVAGYEQYF
V: TRBV6-4; J: TRBJ2-3; size: -; D: -; DNA: TGTGCCAGCAGTGATCTAGAGGCTGGCACAGATACGCAGTATTTT; CDR3: CASSDLEAGTDTQYF
V: TRBV2; J: TRBJ2-1; size: -; D: TRBD1; DNA: TGTGCCAGCAGGAAGAACTACGGGACAGGGACCGCCTACAATGAGCAGTTCTTC; CDR3: CASRKNYGTGTAYNEQFF
V: TRBV5-5; J: TRBJ1-2; size: -; D: -; DNA: TGTGCCAGCAGCCCCGTACCCAGGAACTATGGCTACACCTTC; CDR3: CASSPVPRNYGYTF
V: TRBV28; J: TRBJ2-1; size: -; D: -; DNA: TGTGCCAGCAGCCATCCCACCATTAGGGAAACCTACAATGAGCAGTTCTTC; CDR3: CASSHPTIRETYNEQFF
V: TRBV7-6; J: TRBJ2-3; size: -; D: -; DNA: TGTGCCAGCAGCTTATCGAGTAGGGTAGATACGCAGTATTTT; CDR3: CASSLSSRVDTQYF
V: TRBV4-1; J: TRBJ2-1; size: -; D: TRBD2; DNA: TGCGCCAGCAGCCAAGTGGGCCGGGAGGGCCTTGAGCAGTTCTTC; CDR3: CASSQVGREGLEQFF
V: TRBV27; J: TRBJ2-7; size: -; D: -; DNA: TGTGCCAGCAAGCGGACCCTCTCCTACGAGCAGTACTTC; CDR3: CASKRTLSYEQYF